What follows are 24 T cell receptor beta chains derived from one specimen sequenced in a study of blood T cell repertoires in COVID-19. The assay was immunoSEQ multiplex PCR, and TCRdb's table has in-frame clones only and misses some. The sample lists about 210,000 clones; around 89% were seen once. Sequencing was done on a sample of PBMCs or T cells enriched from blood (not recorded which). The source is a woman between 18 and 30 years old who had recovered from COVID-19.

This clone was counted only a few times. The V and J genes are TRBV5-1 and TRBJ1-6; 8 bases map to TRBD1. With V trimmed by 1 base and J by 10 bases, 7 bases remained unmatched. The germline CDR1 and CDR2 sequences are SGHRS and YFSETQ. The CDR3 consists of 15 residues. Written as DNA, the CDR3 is TGCGCCAGCAGCTTGTCTGGCAGGGGGCGATCACCCCTCCACTTT. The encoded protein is CASSLSGRGRSPLHF.

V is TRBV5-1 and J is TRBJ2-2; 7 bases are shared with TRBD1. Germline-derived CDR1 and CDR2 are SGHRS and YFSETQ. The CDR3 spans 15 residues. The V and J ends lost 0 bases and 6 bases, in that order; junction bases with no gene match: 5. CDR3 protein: CASSLDNRGAGELFF. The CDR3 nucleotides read TGCGCCAGCAGCTTGGACAACAGGGGCGCCGGGGAGCTGTTTTTT.

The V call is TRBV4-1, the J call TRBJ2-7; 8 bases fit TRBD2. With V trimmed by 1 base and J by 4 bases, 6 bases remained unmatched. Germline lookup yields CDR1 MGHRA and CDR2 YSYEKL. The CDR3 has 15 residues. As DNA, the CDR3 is TGCGCCAGCAGCCAAGGACGGGGGGGGTATTACGAGCAGTACTTC. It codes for CASSQGRGGYYEQYF.

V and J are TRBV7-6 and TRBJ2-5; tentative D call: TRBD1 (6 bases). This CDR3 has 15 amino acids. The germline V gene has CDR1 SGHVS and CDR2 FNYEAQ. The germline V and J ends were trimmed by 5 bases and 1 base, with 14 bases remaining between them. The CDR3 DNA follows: TGTGCCAGCAGCCCCCAGGGGACCGGCCAAGAGACCCAGTACTTC. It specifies CASSPQGTGQETQYF.

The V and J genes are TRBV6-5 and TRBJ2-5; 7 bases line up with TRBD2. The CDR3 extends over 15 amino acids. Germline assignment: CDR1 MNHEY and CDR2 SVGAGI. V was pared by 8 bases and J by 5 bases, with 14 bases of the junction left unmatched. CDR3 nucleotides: TGTGCCAGCTCCTGGAGGGGCCTCGGGGGGGAGACCCAGTACTTC. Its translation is CASSWRGLGGETQYF.

The CDR3 loop is CASSLFGGSAKNIQYF. DNA of the CDR3: TGCGCCAGCAGCTTGTTCGGGGGGAGTGCCAAAAACATTCAGTACTTC. The rearrangement joins TRBV5-1 to TRBJ2-4; 7 bases are shared with TRBD2. This CDR3 is built from 16 residues. J lost 1 base, V lost 1 base, and 5 bases had no gene match. The germline V gene encodes CDR1 SGHRS and CDR2 YFSETQ.

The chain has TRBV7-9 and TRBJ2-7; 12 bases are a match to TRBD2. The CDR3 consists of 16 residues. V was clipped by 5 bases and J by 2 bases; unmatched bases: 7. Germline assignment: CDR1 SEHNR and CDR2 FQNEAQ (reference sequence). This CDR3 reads CASSVPPSGGAYEQYF. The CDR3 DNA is TGTGCCAGCAGCGTACCCCCTAGCGGGGGGGCCTACGAGCAGTACTTC. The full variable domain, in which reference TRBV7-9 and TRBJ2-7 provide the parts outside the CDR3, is DTGVSQNPRHKITKRGQNVTFRCDPISEHNRLYWYRQTLGQGPEFLTYFQNEAQLEKSRLLSDRFSAERPKGSFSTLEIQRTEQGDSAMYLCASSVPPSGGAYEQYFGPGTRLTVT.

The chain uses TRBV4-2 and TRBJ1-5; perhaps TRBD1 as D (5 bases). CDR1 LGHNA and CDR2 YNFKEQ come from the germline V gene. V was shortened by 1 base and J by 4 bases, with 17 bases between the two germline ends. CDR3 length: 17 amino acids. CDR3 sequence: CASSQGGRVLGNQPQHF. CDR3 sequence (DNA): TGTGCCAGCAGCCAAGGGGGCAGGGTTTTAGGAAATCAGCCCCAGCATTTT.

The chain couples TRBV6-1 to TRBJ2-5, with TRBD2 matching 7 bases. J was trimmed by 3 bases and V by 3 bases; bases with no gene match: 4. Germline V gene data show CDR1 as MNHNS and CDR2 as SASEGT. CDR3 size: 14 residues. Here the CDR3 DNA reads TGTGCCAGCAGTGACCAGCGGGGAAAAGAGACCCAGTACTTC. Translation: CASSDQRGKETQYF.

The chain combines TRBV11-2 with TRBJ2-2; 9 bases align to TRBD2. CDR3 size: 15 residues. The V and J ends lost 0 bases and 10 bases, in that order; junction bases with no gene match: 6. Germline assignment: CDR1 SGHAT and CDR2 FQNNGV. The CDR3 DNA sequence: TGTGCCAGCAGCTTAGAGCGGGGGGGTACCCAGGAGCTGTTTTTT. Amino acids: CASSLERGGTQELFF.

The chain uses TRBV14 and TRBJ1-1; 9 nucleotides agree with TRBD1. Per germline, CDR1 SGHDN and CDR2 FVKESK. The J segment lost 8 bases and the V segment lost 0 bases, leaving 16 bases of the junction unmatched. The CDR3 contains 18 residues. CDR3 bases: TGTGCCAGCAGCCAAGATCCGGTTAAGAACAGGGGGCGCTTGGAAGCTTTCTTT. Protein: CASSQDPVKNRGRLEAFF.

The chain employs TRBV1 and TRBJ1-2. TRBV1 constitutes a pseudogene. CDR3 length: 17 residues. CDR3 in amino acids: CTSSQGSGLLTNYGYTF. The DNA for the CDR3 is TGCACCAGCAGCCAAGGCTCGGGGTTACTTACTAACTATGGCTACACCTTC.

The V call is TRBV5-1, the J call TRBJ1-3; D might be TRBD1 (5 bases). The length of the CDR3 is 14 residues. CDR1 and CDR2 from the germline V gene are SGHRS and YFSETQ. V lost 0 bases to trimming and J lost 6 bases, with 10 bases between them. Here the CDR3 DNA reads TGCGCCAGCAGCTTGGGCAGGGAAGAAAACACCATATATTTT. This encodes CASSLGREENTIYF.

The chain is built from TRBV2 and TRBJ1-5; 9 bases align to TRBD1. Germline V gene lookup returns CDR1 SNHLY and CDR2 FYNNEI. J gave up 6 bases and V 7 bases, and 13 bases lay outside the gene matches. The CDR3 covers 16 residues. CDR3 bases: TGTGCCAGCACCCGGACAGGGGCGCCCCCCAGTCAGCCCCAGCATTTT. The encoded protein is CASTRTGAPPSQPQHF.

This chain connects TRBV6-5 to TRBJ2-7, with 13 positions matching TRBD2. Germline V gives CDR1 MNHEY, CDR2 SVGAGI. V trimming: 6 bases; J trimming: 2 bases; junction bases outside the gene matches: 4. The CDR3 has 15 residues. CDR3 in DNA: TGTGCCAGCAGATCCACTAGCGGGGGGGCCTACGAGCAGTACTTC. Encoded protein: CASRSTSGGAYEQYF.

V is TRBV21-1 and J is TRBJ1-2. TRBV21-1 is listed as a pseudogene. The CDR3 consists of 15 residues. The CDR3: CASSKAGGFIYGYTF. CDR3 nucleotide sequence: TGTGCCAGCAGCAAAGCTGGAGGCTTTATCTATGGCTACACCTTC.

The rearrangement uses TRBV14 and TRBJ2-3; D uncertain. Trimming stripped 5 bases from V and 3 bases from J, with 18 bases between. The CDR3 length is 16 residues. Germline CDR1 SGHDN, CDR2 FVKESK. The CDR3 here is CASSAIEVSLTDTQYF. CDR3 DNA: TGTGCCAGCAGCGCCATAGAGGTGTCCTTAACAGATACGCAGTATTTT.

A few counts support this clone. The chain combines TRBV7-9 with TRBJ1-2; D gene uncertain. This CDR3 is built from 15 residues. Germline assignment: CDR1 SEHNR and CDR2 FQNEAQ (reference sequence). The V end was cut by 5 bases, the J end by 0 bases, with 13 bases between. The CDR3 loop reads CASSPSMNSNYGYTF. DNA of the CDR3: TGTGCCAGCAGCCCTAGCATGAATTCTAACTATGGCTACACCTTC.

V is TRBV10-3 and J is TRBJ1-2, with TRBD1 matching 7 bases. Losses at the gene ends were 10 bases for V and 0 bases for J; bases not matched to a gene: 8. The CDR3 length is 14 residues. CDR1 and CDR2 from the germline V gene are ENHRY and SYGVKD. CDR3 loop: CATNPTGTNYGYTF. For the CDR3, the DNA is TGTGCCACAAACCCGACAGGGACTAACTATGGCTACACCTTC.

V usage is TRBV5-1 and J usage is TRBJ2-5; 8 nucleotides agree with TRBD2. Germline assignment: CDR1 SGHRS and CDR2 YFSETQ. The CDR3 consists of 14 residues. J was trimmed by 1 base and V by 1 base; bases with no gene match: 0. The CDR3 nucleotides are TGCGCCAGCAGCTTGCTAGCGGGCCAAGAGACCCAGTACTTC. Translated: CASSLLAGQETQYF.

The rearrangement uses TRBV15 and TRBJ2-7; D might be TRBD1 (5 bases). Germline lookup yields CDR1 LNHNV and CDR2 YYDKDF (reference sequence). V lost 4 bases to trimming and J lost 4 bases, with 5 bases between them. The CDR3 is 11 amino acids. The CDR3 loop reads CATSKGYEQYF. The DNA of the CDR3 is TGTGCCACCAGCAAGGGGTACGAGCAGTACTTC. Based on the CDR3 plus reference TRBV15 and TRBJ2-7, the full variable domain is DAMVIQNPRYQVTQFGKPVTLSCSQTLNHNVMYWYQQKSSQAPKLLFHYYDKDFNNEADTPDNFQSRRPNTSFCFLDIRSPGLGDTAMYLCATSKGYEQYFGPGTRLTVT.

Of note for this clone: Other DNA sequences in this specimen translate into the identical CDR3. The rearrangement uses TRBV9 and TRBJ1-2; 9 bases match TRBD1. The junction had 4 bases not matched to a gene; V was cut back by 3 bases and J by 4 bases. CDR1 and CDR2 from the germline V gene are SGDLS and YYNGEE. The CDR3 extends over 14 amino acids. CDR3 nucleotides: TGTGCCAGCAGCGCGGGACAGGGTGTCTATGGCTACACCTTC. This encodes CASSAGQGVYGYTF.

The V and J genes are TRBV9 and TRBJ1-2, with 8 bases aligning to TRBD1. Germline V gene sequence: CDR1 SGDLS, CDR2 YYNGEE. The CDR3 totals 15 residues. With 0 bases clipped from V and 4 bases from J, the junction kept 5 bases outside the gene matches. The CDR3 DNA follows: TGTGCCAGCAGCGTAGAGACAGGGGAAACCTATGGCTACACCTTC. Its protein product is CASSVETGETYGYTF.

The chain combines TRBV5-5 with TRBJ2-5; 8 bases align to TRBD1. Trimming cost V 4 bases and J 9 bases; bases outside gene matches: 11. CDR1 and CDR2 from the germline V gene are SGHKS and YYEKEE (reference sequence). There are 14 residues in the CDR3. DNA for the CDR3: TGTGCCAGCAGCAGGGGACAGGCCCTTGGGGCCCAGTACTTC. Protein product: CASSRGQALGAQYF.